The present entry profiles one TCR beta chain with its context. The germline gives CDR1 MNHEY, CDR2 SVGAGI. This CDR3 contains 14 residues. The V end lost 8 bases, the J end lost 4 bases, and 15 bases lay between the germline ends. This table comes from immunoSEQ multiplex PCR, and its TCRdb copy is limited to in-frame clones, with some not included. Altogether fewer than 95,000 clones are present, 90% to 95% being singletons, with the ten largest covering 0.25%. The data are from a study of technical replicates of blood from several donors. The TCR comes from a human donor in good health. The sample was T cells isolated from PBMCs. This chain joins TRBV6-5 and TRBJ1-5, with D maybe TRBD1 (6 bases). This chain's CDR3 is CASRPGHTNQPQHF. The DNA of the CDR3 is TGTGCCAGCCGACCGGGACACACTAATCAGCCCCAGCATTTT.